Here is one T cell receptor (beta chain) with its context. Its target is unknown. Every patient underwent thyroid surgery untreated. These data belong to a study of metastatic and nonmetastatic thyroid tumors. Looking at the study overall: Malignant and benign thyroid patients had repertoires compared in peripheral blood and tumor or nodule tissue. Study outcomes and limitations: In both blood and tumor samples, TCR beta diversity was reported significantly higher for malignant than benign nodules.

Trimming removed 5 bases from V and 6 bases from J, with 17 bases in between. The germline CDR1 and CDR2 sequences are SQVTM and ANQGSEA. The CDR3 loop spans 13 amino acids. Study processing details: CDR3 was compared across clinicopathological groups, and the resulting differences were used to build a distant-metastasis classifier for papillary thyroid cancer. Via MiXCR, TCRdb re-called the PCR reads. What appears here as the V and J calls and clone size reflects TCRdb's work, not the paper's. The sample carries some 15,000 clones, 20% to 30% recorded once. Sample: adjacent normal tissue. The sequence came from a female donor with papillary thyroid cancer or a benign thyroid nodule (not recorded which). Some clones in this sample may be carry-over from other donors' samples. The chain employs TRBV29-1 and TRBJ2-7; possible D gene TRBD1, 6 bases. CDR3: CSVLSRGGFEQYF. CDR3 nucleotide sequence: TGCAGCGTTCTCTCCAGGGGTGGTTTCGAGCAGTACTTC.